The 19 T cell receptor beta chains listed next were all sequenced from one sample in a study of cytomegalovirus exposure and HLA in healthy donors. The PCR used 60 Vbeta and 13 Jbeta primers. The table came from immunoSEQ multiplex PCR; TCRdb's copy has only in-frame clones and leaves some out. The sample has over 150,000 clones, roughly four fifths seen once. The specimen sequenced was PBMCs. These receptors all stem from a man aged 40-55 years in good health and CMV-seronegative.

The chain couples TRBV19 to TRBJ1-4; D is ambiguous. The CDR3 extends over 14 amino acids. Germline V gene sequence: CDR1 LNHDA, CDR2 SQIVND (reference sequence). Trimming removed 7 bases from V and 10 bases from J, with 19 bases in between. The CDR3 bases are TGTGCCAGTAAAGCGGAGGGAGGGTTTGGAAAACTGTTTTTT. It specifies CASKAEGGFGKLFF.

V and J are TRBV4-1 and TRBJ1-1; D is possibly TRBD1 (5 bases). The CDR3 is 16 amino acids. V dropped 3 bases and J dropped 1 base, with 15 bases sitting between them. Germline V gene lookup returns CDR1 MGHRA and CDR2 YSYEKL. This CDR3 is CASSHSGDLANTEAFF. CDR3 nucleotide sequence: TGCGCCAGCAGCCATTCGGGGGATTTAGCGAACACTGAAGCTTTCTTT.

The V and J genes are TRBV6-5 and TRBJ2-1; a possible D gene is TRBD2 (6 bases). Germline values: CDR1 MNHEY, CDR2 SVGAGI. The CDR3 is 11 residues long. The V end lost 4 bases, the J end lost 9 bases, and 7 bases lay between the germline ends. The chain's CDR3 is CASSLGGEQFF. The CDR3 DNA is TGTGCCAGCAGTTTGGGGGGTGAGCAGTTCTTC.

CDR3 protein: CASSLYQPQHF. CDR3 sequence (DNA): TGTGCCAGCAGCCTGTATCAGCCCCAGCATTTT. The chain uses TRBV11-3 and TRBJ1-5; D remains unclear. CDR1 and CDR2 (germline): SGHNT, YENEEA. V gave up 5 bases and J gave up 5 bases, with 4 bases separating them. This CDR3 comprises 11 residues.

This rearrangement joins TRBV18 to TRBJ1-6; TRBD1 is a possible D gene (5 bases). This CDR3 has 16 residues. Germline V gene sequence: CDR1 KGHSH, CDR2 LQKENI. V gave up 5 bases and J gave up 14 bases, with 25 bases separating them. The CDR3 protein is CASSAPGGSPGRSLHF. DNA for the CDR3: TGTGCCAGCTCAGCGCCTGGGGGATCGCCTGGGAGGTCCCTCCACTTT.

The chain couples TRBV19 to TRBJ2-7, with D perhaps matching TRBD1 (6 bases). CDR1 is LNHDA, CDR2 SQIVND, per germline (reference sequence). The CDR3 loop spans 16 amino acids. V lost 3 bases and J 2 bases, leaving 17 bases between the germline ends. CDR3 DNA sequence: TGTGCCAGTAGTATCAACTTTGGCGACAGGCCCTACGAGCAGTACTTC. Translating it yields CASSINFGDRPYEQYF. Using reference TRBV19 and TRBJ2-7 for the parts outside the CDR3, the full variable domain is DGGITQSPKYLFRKEGQNVTLSCEQNLNHDAMYWYRQDPGQGLRLIYYSQIVNDFQKGDIAEGYSVSREKKESFPLTVTSAQKNPTAFYLCASSINFGDRPYEQYFGPGTRLTVT.

In this sample, this clone turned up once. The rearrangement links TRBV7-9 to TRBJ2-7, with 7 bases aligning to TRBD1. CDR1 is SEHNR, CDR2 FQNEAQ, per germline (reference sequence). CDR3 size: 15 residues. Trimming removed 4 bases from V and 3 bases from J; junction bases left unmatched: 9. CDR3 bases: TGTGCCAGCAGCTCCACAGGGGCTTCCGTCTACGAGCAGTACTTC. It codes for CASSSTGASVYEQYF.

The chain recombines TRBV6-5 with TRBJ1-1; D is uncertain. Germline V gene lookup returns CDR1 MNHEY and CDR2 SVGAGI. The CDR3 is made up of 13 amino acids. The V end lost 0 bases, the J end lost 3 bases, and 5 bases lay between the germline ends. CDR3 amino acids: CASSYSPDTEAFF. The CDR3 DNA reads TGTGCCAGCAGTTACTCCCCGGACACTGAAGCTTTCTTT.

This clone was counted between two and nine times. This chain joins TRBV6-1 and TRBJ2-5; no definite D call. The germline CDR1 and CDR2 sequences are MNHNS and SASEGT. V lost 2 bases and J lost 4, with 8 bases in between. This CDR3 comprises 13 residues. CDR3 sequence (DNA): TGTGCCAGCAGTGAACGGTGGGCAGAGACCCAGTACTTC. Protein: CASSERWAETQYF.

A few counts support this clone. V gene TRBV9 combines with J gene TRBJ2-5, with D tentatively TRBD1 (5 bases). CDR1 and CDR2 from the germline V gene are SGDLS and YYNGEE. The ends were cut back, 4 bases at V and 0 bases at J, with 13 bases in the middle. This CDR3 spans 15 amino acids. The CDR3 bases are TGTGCCAGCAGCCCCGCAGGGCGATACCAAGAGACCCAGTACTTC. This codes for CASSPAGRYQETQYF.

The J gene is TRBJ2-7, the V gene TRBV5-1; 8 positions match TRBD1. V was clipped by 5 bases and J by 4 bases; unmatched bases: 8. In germline, CDR1 is SGHRS, CDR2 YFSETQ. The CDR3 has 14 amino acids. This CDR3 is CASSSKDRAYEQYF. CDR3 coding DNA: TGCGCCAGCAGTTCTAAGGACAGGGCTTACGAGCAGTACTTC. The full variable domain, with the rest looked up from reference TRBV5-1 and TRBJ2-7, is KAGVTQTPRYLIKTRGQQVTLSCSPISGHRSVSWYQQTPGQGLQFLFEYFSETQRNKGNFPGRFSGRQFSNSRSEMNVSTLELGDSALYLCASSSKDRAYEQYFGPGTRLTVT.

The rearrangement joins TRBV9 to TRBJ1-3; TRBD1 aligns across 8 bases. Germline loops: CDR1 SGDLS, CDR2 YYNGEE. CDR3 size: 17 residues. The J segment lost 0 bases and the V segment lost 4 bases, leaving 9 bases of the junction unmatched. This CDR3 reads CASSSTGQGASGNTIYF. CDR3 DNA sequence: TGTGCCAGCAGCTCCACCGGACAGGGCGCCTCTGGAAACACCATATATTTT.

The chain couples TRBV19 to TRBJ2-7; no clear D. Trimming took off 1 base at V and 8 bases at J, with 9 bases between the two ends. The CDR3 covers 12 residues. From germline, CDR1 is LNHDA and CDR2 SQIVND (reference sequence). This CDR3 reads CASSIASEKQYF. The CDR3 DNA follows: TGTGCCAGTAGTATAGCCTCGGAGAAGCAGTACTTC.

The chain carries TRBV4-1 and TRBJ1-4; 7 bases are shared with TRBD1. V was clipped by 1 base and J by 8 bases; unmatched bases: 7. This CDR3 has 15 amino acids. Germline V lookup: CDR1 MGHRA, CDR2 YSYEKL. CDR3 DNA sequence: TGCGCCAGCAGCCAAGTCTCGGGACAGTCCGAAAAACTGTTTTTT. It translates to CASSQVSGQSEKLFF.

This chain links TRBV9 with TRBJ1-2; the match to TRBD1 covers 10 bases. This CDR3 region has 15 residues. The germline V gene encodes CDR1 SGDLS and CDR2 YYNGEE. V dropped 7 bases and J dropped 4; count of bases not matched to a gene: 10. The CDR3 coding sequence is TGTGCCAGCGGGGGACAGGGGCGATCCGTCTATGGCTACACCTTC. Protein: CASGGQGRSVYGYTF.

In this sample, this clone turned up once. J is TRBJ2-3 and V is TRBV27; no definite D call. V was cut by 4 bases and J by 4 bases, with 3 bases left in between. CDR1 is MNHEY, CDR2 SMNVEV, per germline (reference sequence). This CDR3 is built from 11 residues. In DNA form, the CDR3 reads TGTGCCAGCAGTTCAGCAGATACGCAGTATTTT. Amino acids: CASSSADTQYF.

V gene TRBV28 combines with J gene TRBJ2-4; no reliable D call. V was pared by 6 bases and J by 0 bases, with 9 bases between. Per germline, CDR1 MDHEN and CDR2 SYDVKM. The CDR3 is 14 residues long. Here the CDR3 reads CASSGDLAKNIQYF. CDR3 bases: TGTGCCAGCAGCGGAGACCTAGCCAAAAACATTCAGTACTTC.

Here the CDR3 reads CASSSSQGNGYTF. DNA of the CDR3: TGTGCCAGCAGCTCCTCTCAGGGGAATGGCTACACCTTC. This chain joins TRBV7-9 and TRBJ1-2; TRBD1 is a possible D gene (6 bases). Trimming cost V 4 bases and J 6 bases, with 12 bases left between them. The V gene's germline CDR1 is SEHNR and CDR2 FQNEAQ (reference sequence). This CDR3 spans 13 amino acids.

The gene calls are TRBV10-3 and TRBJ1-2, with 9 bases aligning to TRBD1. Germline V CDR1 and CDR2: ENHRY, SYGVKD. CDR3 size: 13 residues. J was trimmed by 4 bases and V by 5 bases; bases with no gene match: 2. The CDR3 region has the DNA TGTGCCATCAGTCCGGGACAGGGCTATGGCTACACCTTC. It encodes CAISPGQGYGYTF.